This TCR beta chain was obtained from a study of control samples from healthy donors and cancer patients. Using immunoSEQ multiplex PCR, the repertoire was profiled, and TCRdb retains in-frame clones only, with some absent. In the table there are tens of thousands of clones, 88% of which are singletons. CDR1 is SGHNT and CDR2 is YENEEA in the germline V gene. Trimming cost V 4 bases and J 1 base, with 14 bases left between them. CDR3 length: 15 amino acids. This TCR was sampled from a woman in her fifties or sixties with head and neck cancer. The V gene is TRBV11-3, the J gene TRBJ2-7; a weak D match, TRBD1 (5 bases). Input material: PBMCs. The CDR3 spells CASSSSPGISYEQYF. CDR3 in DNA: TGTGCCAGCAGCTCCTCACCAGGGATTTCCTACGAGCAGTACTTC.